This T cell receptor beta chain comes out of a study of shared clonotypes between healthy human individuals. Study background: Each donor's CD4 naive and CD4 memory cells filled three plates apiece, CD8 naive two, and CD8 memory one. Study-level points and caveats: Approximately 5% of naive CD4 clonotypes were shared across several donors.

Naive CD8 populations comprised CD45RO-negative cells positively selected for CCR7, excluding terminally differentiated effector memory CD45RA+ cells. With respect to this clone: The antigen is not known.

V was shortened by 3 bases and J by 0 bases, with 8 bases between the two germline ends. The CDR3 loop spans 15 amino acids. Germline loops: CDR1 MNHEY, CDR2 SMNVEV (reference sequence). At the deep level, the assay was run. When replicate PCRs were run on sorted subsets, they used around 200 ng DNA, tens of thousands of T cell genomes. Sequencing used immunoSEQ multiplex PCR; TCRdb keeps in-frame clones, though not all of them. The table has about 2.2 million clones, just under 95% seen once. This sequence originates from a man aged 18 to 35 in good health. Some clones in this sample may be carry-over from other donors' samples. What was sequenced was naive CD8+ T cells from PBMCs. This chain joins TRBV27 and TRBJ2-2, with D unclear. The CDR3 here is CASSFDGSNTGELFF. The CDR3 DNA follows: TGTGCCAGCAGTTTTGATGGATCGAACACCGGGGAGCTGTTTTTT.